This TCR beta chain was sequenced in a study of OX40 agonist ivuxolimab in advanced cancers. Concerning the study at large: Ivuxolimab, which targeted the costimulatory receptor OX40 (CD134), was an agonistic, fully human IgG2 monoclonal antibody. Intravenous ivuxolimab was administered to patients every 2 weeks at six dose levels: 0.01, 0.1, 0.3, 1.5, 3 and 10 mg/kg. Among the roughly 54 dose-escalation patients, some 19 had hepatocellular carcinoma, around 15 melanoma, 9 renal cell carcinoma and 9 head and neck cancer. In the dose-escalation cohort, 82.7% of patients were male, and the mean age was around 60 years, with a range of about 23 to 80. Prior anti-PD-1, anti-PD-L1 or anti-CTLA-4 therapy was permitted, and approximately 40% of dose-escalation patients had received checkpoint inhibitors. Partial responses occurred in three dose-escalation patients: two with cutaneous melanoma and one with hepatocellular carcinoma. The point of sequencing TCRbeta in the periphery was to test whether ivuxolimab changed TCR sequence diversity and drove clonal T-cell expansion. The monotherapy dose-escalation portion (N ≈ 52 patients) of the phase I ivuxolimab trial is reported in the paper. Overall study results and their limits: Antigen specificity was not determined for the clonally expanded peripheral T cells. At doses of 0.1 to 3.0 mg/kg, clonal expansion of both CD4+ and CD8+ T cells in blood was seen between baseline and week 6. In the 0.1-3.0 mg/kg groups, partial responders had among the lowest normalized peripheral clonal expansion, particularly in CD8+ T cells. After ivuxolimab, CD8+ T cells had more expanded clones than CD4+ T cells on average. Low levels of normalized T-cell clonal expansion were also seen in some nonresponding patients.

The trial excluded patients who had a history of autoimmune disease or were on systemic immunosuppression. Peripheral blood for TCR sequencing was drawn from every dose cohort at baseline, at cycle 4 day 1 and at cycle 7 day 1. The samples were taken from a phase I, first-in-human, multicenter, open-label dose-escalation trial of ivuxolimab. The trial enrolled adults with locally advanced or metastatic head and neck squamous cell, hepatocellular, melanoma or renal cell carcinoma. Before TCR sequencing, CD4+ T cells and CD8+ T cells were sorted from peripheral blood as separate populations. Reading from cysteine to phenylalanine, the CDR3 counts 16 amino acids. Only CDR3 DNA remains: 48 bases, in frame from the first base. V is clipped by 6 bases and J by 7 bases, and the sequence between their germline boundaries is 19 bases long. The germline V gene yields SNHLY for CDR1 and FYNNEI for CDR2. To sequence the TCRbeta CDR3 region, genomic DNA was isolated from the sorted cells. The immunoSEQ Assay was used for sequencing of TCRbeta CDR3 regions. Entries here come from immuneACCESS through TCRdb and include only in-frame sequences with V and J called. Some clones fail to appear in such tables; in the studies checked, an unresolved V gene covers under half of the shortfall, and the cause of the remainder is unknown. The sample yields some 66,000 clones; around 85% were counted once. Of the sample, 0.8% to 1% is held by the ten largest clones.

For this clone: Its antigen is currently not known. No base quality information exists; no much larger clone differs at one position.

Here the chain combines TRBV2 and TRBJ1-6; possibly the D gene is TRBD1, per 6 matching bases. This clonotype was obtained from an adult with an advanced solid tumor such as melanoma, head and neck, liver or kidney cancer. The starting material was CD4+ or CD8+ T cells sorted from blood, obtained in a trial of the OX40 agonist ivuxolimab. In nucleotides, the sequence is TGTGCCAGCAGGGAGGGGGGTTCAAGGACAAATTCACCCCTCCACTTT. Translation gives CASREGGSRTNSPLHF.